The rows below give T cell receptor beta chains drawn from one sample of a study of regulatory T cells in long-lasting Graves disease. TCRdb used MiXCR to reprocess the multiplex PCR reads, holding one entry per CDR3 protein. The sample lists about 620,000 distinct CDR3 sequences; approximately 15% were seen once. The same sample was also used in a study of T cells in Graves' hyperthyroidism and ophthalmopathy.

Sequencing was performed on peripheral blood mononuclear cells (PBMCs), taken at new diagnosis, from a patient treated with antithyroid drugs. The receptors derive from a woman in her 30s with Graves disease. Each CDR3 is given with its conserved first and last residue. D genes are given only for firm matches. Clone size, where shown, is once, few, many, or a class for clones that have expanded.

D: -
V: TRBV20-1
J: TRBJ2-7
length: 15
size: -
DNA: TGCAGCATGACCTCTGGGGGAGCCACTACTAATGAGCAGTACTTC
CDR3: CSMTSGGATTNEQYF

D: -
V: TRBV3-1
J: TRBJ2-3
length: 15
size: -
DNA: TGTGCCAGCAGCTGGGGGGATGTCAGCACAGATACGCAGTATTTT
CDR3: CASSWGDVSTDTQYF

D: TRBD1
V: TRBV28
J: TRBJ2-5
length: 15
size: many
DNA: TGTGCCAGCAGGTCTCGAACAGGGGTGGAGGAGACCCAGTACTTC
CDR3: CASRSRTGVEETQYF

D: -
V: TRBV28
J: TRBJ2-3
length: 15
size: many
DNA: TGTGCCAGCAGTAGGGGGGCCTCTAGCACAGATACGCAGTATTTT
CDR3: CASSRGASSTDTQYF

D: -
V: TRBV19
J: TRBJ1-5
length: 15
size: -
DNA: TGTGCCAGTAGTACTGGGACGGTGAATAATCAGCCCCAGCATTTT
CDR3: CASSTGTVNNQPQHF

D: -
V: TRBV2
J: TRBJ2-7
length: 12
size: few
DNA: TGTGCCAGCAGTGGAGATTTCTACGAGCAGTACTTC
CDR3: CASSGDFYEQYF

D: -
V: TRBV20-1
J: TRBJ2-5
length: 15
size: few
DNA: TGCAGTGGGAAAGGGGTCCCCTCGTACCAAGAGACCCAGTACTTC
CDR3: CSGKGVPSYQETQYF

D: TRBD1
V: TRBV6-1
J: TRBJ1-4
length: 17
size: few
DNA: TGTGCCAGCAGTGAAACCGGAGGGACAGCAACTAATGAAAAACTGTTTTTT
CDR3: CASSETGGTATNEKLFF

D: TRBD1
V: TRBV16
J: TRBJ2-6
length: 17
size: many
DNA: TGTGCCAGCAGCCCTGGACAGGGGATAGCTGGGGCCAACGTCCTGACTTTC
CDR3: CASSPGQGIAGANVLTF

D: TRBD1
V: TRBV6-1
J: TRBJ2-1
length: 16
size: few
DNA: TGTGCCAGCAGCCCCCCCCGGGACAGCACTAACAATGAGCAGTTCTTC
CDR3: CASSPPRDSTNNEQFF

D: -
V: TRBV7-9
J: TRBJ1-2
length: 14
size: many
DNA: TGTGCCAGCAGCTTAGTTCCGGAAAACTATGGCTACACCTTC
CDR3: CASSLVPENYGYTF

D: TRBD1
V: TRBV7-2
J: TRBJ2-1
length: 19
size: few
DNA: TGTGCCAGCAGCCCCCAGGGGGTAGGTTTAGCGAAAACGATGGGGGAGCAGTTCTTC
CDR3: CASSPQGVGLAKTMGEQFF

D: -
V: TRBV30
J: TRBJ1-6
length: 13
size: few
DNA: TGTGCCTGGAGTGTCGGTTATAATTCACCCCTCCACTTT
CDR3: CAWSVGYNSPLHF

D: -
V: TRBV12-3/TRBV12-4
J: TRBJ2-2
length: 14
size: -
DNA: TGTGCCAGCAGTACTACCCGGAACACCGGGGAGCTGTTTTTT
CDR3: CASSTTRNTGELFF

D: TRBD2
V: TRBV27
J: TRBJ2-3
length: 18
size: many
DNA: TGTGCCAGCAGTTTATACGCGGGAGGGCCTTTGGCCACAGATACGCAGTATTTT
CDR3: CASSLYAGGPLATDTQYF

D: -
V: TRBV28
J: TRBJ1-1
length: 14
size: many
DNA: TGTGCCAGCAGTCTCCAGGGTGGGAACACTGAAGCTTTCTTT
CDR3: CASSLQGGNTEAFF

D: -
V: TRBV20-1
J: TRBJ1-2
length: 15
size: many
DNA: TGCAGTGCTAGAGAGGAGTCGGGACTTAACTATGGCTACACCTTC
CDR3: CSAREESGLNYGYTF

D: TRBD1
V: TRBV18
J: TRBJ2-7
length: 15
size: -
DNA: TGTGCCAGCTCACCTACGGGACAGTCTCCCTACGAGCAGTACTTC
CDR3: CASSPTGQSPYEQYF

D: -
V: TRBV6-1
J: TRBJ1-1
length: 13
size: many
DNA: TGTGCCAGCAGTGTACAGACCGGCACTGAAGCTTTCTTT
CDR3: CASSVQTGTEAFF

D: -
V: TRBV30
J: TRBJ1-1
length: 14
size: few
DNA: TGTGCCTGGAGTGTCAGGGGCAGAGACACTGAAGCTTTCTTT
CDR3: CAWSVRGRDTEAFF

D: -
V: TRBV20-1
J: TRBJ1-5
length: 12
size: few
DNA: TGCAGTGCCGGGGCCGGGTTCCAGCCCCAGCATTTT
CDR3: CSAGAGFQPQHF

D: TRBD2
V: TRBV18
J: TRBJ2-1
length: 17
size: -
DNA: TGTGCCAGCTCACCAAAGGCTAGCGGGTTTGGGAACAATGAGCAGTTCTTC
CDR3: CASSPKASGFGNNEQFF

D: TRBD2
V: TRBV7-2
J: TRBJ2-2
length: 19
size: -
DNA: TGTGCCAGCAGCCCAGGTCGGCTAGCGGGAGGATCGAACACCGGGGAGCTGTTTTTT
CDR3: CASSPGRLAGGSNTGELFF

D: -
V: TRBV6-2/TRBV6-3
J: TRBJ2-7
length: 13
size: -
DNA: TGTGCCAGCAGTTACGGCCGTTACTACGAGCAGTACTTC
CDR3: CASSYGRYYEQYF

D: -
V: TRBV2
J: TRBJ2-1
length: 16
size: many
DNA: TGTGCCGGCCAAGGGGAGGGGGCGCGGTCCTACAATGAGCAGTTCTTC
CDR3: CAGQGEGARSYNEQFF

D: TRBD2
V: TRBV3-1
J: TRBJ2-1
length: 17
size: few
DNA: TGTGCCAGCAGCCAATCCTCCGGGACTACCTACTACAATGAGCAGTTCTTC
CDR3: CASSQSSGTTYYNEQFF

D: -
V: TRBV10-3
J: TRBJ2-1
length: 11
size: few
DNA: TGTGCCATCAGTGAGGGGAATGAGCAGTTCTTC
CDR3: CAISEGNEQFF

D: -
V: TRBV28
J: TRBJ1-3
length: 14
size: many
DNA: TGTGCCAGCAGTTTATGGGGTAGTGGAAACACCATATATTTT
CDR3: CASSLWGSGNTIYF

D: -
V: TRBV30
J: TRBJ2-1
length: 11
size: few
DNA: TGTGCCGAGGGCCAGGGAAATGAGCAGTTCTTC
CDR3: CAEGQGNEQFF

D: -
V: TRBV29-1
J: TRBJ2-5
length: 15
size: -
DNA: TGCAGCGTTGGCGATCAGGGGTTATTGCGAGAGACCCAGTACTTC
CDR3: CSVGDQGLLRETQYF

D: -
V: TRBV7-2
J: TRBJ1-1
length: 13
size: many
DNA: TGTGCCAGCAGCGTACAGGGTTTCACTGAAGCTTTCTTT
CDR3: CASSVQGFTEAFF

D: -
V: TRBV7-2
J: TRBJ1-6
length: 12
size: many
DNA: TGTGCCAGCAGCCCCCGGGTCCCACCCCTCCACTTT
CDR3: CASSPRVPPLHF

D: -
V: TRBV3-1
J: TRBJ2-1
length: 12
size: many
DNA: TGTGCCAGCAGCCAAAGTTCGGATGAGCAGTTCTTC
CDR3: CASSQSSDEQFF

D: -
V: TRBV29-1
J: TRBJ2-3
length: 18
size: many
DNA: TGCAGCGTTGAGAGACCCCAACAACTAGAGGGGTACACAGATACGCAGTATTTT
CDR3: CSVERPQQLEGYTDTQYF

D: -
V: TRBV19
J: TRBJ1-5
length: 15
size: few
DNA: TGTGCCAGTAGTGTCGGCGTGGGCAGTGGTCAGCTCCAGCATTTT
CDR3: CASSVGVGSGQLQHF

D: -
V: TRBV19
J: TRBJ2-7
length: 15
size: -
DNA: TGTGCCAGTAGTATGGCGGGACACTACTCCTACGAGCAGTACTTC
CDR3: CASSMAGHYSYEQYF

D: TRBD1
V: TRBV5-1
J: TRBJ2-5
length: 17
size: many
DNA: TGCGCCAGCAGCTACCGACAACAGACAGGGGCCGGGGAGACCCAGTACTTC
CDR3: CASSYRQQTGAGETQYF